Described below is a single TCR beta chain sequence and its context. The antigen remains undetermined. Axillary draining lymph nodes of breast cancer patients supplied the node samples. The CDR3 spans 15 residues. Trimming cost V 9 bases and J 6 bases, with 18 bases left between them. The germline V gene has CDR1 LNHDA and CDR2 SQIVND (reference sequence). This entry belongs to a study of breast tumors, draining lymph nodes, adjacent tissues. TCRdb processed the multiplex PCR reads anew with MiXCR; each CDR3 protein has one entry. The table has approximately 170,000 distinct CDR3 sequences, approximately 33% seen once. Study-wide results and limits: That most tumor T cells come from lymph nodes remained unproven. Tumor and nontumor repertoires were significantly more similar in luminal-like than in basal-like breast cancer.

The sequence came from a female donor with breast cancer. Some clones in this sample may be carry-over from other donors' samples. The chain recombines TRBV19 with TRBJ1-6; D might be TRBD1 (5 bases). The sequencing sample was made of axillary lymph node tissue. In DNA, the CDR3 is TGTGCCAGCTCAACAATCGACAGCCGTAATTCACCCCTCCACTTT. Protein sequence: CASSTIDSRNSPLHF.